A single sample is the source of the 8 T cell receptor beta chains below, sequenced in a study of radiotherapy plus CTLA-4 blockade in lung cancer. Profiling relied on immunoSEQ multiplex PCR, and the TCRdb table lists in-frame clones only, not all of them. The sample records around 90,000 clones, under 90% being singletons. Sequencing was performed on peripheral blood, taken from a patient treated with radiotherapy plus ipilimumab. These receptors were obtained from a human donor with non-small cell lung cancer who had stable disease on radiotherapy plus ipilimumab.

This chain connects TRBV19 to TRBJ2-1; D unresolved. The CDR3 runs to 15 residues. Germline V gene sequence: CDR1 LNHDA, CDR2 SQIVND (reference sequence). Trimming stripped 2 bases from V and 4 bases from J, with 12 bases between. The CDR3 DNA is TGTGCCAGTAGTATATTACCGCTAAGATACAATGAGCAGTTCTTC. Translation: CASSILPLRYNEQFF.

The CDR3 nucleotides are TGCGCCAGCAGCTTGGACTATCAGCCCCAGCATTTT. Its protein product is CASSLDYQPQHF. V usage is TRBV5-1 and J usage is TRBJ1-5; D not certain. Germline values: CDR1 SGHRS, CDR2 YFSETQ. Deletions cut 0 bases from V and 5 bases from J, with 3 bases between. CDR3 size: 12 residues. Looking up the rest from reference TRBV5-1 and TRBJ1-5 gives the full variable domain: KAGVTQTPRYLIKTRGQQVTLSCSPISGHRSVSWYQQTPGQGLQFLFEYFSETQRNKGNFPGRFSGRQFSNSRSEMNVSTLELGDSALYLCASSLDYQPQHFGDGTRLSIL.

In DNA form, the CDR3 reads TGTGCCAGCAGGACCGGGACGGAGCAGTACTTC. Residues: CASRTGTEQYF. The rearrangement uses TRBV5-6 and TRBJ2-7; D could derive from TRBD1 or TRBD2 (5 bases each). The CDR3 is 11 amino acids. Germline lookup yields CDR1 SGHDT and CDR2 YYEEEE. The germline V and J ends were trimmed by 5 bases and 7 bases, with 10 bases remaining between them.

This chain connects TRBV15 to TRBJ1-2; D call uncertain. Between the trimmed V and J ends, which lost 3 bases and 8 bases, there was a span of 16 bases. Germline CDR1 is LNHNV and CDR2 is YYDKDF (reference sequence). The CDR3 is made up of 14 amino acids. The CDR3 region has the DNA TGTGCCACCAGCAGCCTCGACTCTCAGAAAGGCTACACCTTC. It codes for CATSSLDSQKGYTF.

The CDR3 DNA is TGTGCCAGCAGCTTAGAAGGGACAGGGGTCGAGCAGTACTTC. Translation gives CASSLEGTGVEQYF. This chain joins TRBV7-2 and TRBJ2-7, with 10 bases matching TRBD1. Trimming removed 1 base from V and 6 bases from J; junction bases left unmatched: 3. Germline-derived CDR1 and CDR2 are SGHTA and FQGNSA. There are 14 residues in the CDR3.

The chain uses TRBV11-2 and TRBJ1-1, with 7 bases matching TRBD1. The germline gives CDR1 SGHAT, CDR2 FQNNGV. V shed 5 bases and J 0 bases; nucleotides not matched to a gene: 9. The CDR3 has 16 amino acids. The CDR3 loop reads CASSRRQGKLNTEAFF. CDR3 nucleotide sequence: TGTGCCAGCAGCCGTCGACAGGGCAAGCTGAACACTGAAGCTTTCTTT.

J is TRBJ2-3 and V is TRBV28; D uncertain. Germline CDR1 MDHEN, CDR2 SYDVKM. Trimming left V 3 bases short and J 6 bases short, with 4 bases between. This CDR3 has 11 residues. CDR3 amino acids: CASSFQDTQYF. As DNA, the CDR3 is TGTGCCAGCAGTTTCCAGGATACGCAGTATTTT.

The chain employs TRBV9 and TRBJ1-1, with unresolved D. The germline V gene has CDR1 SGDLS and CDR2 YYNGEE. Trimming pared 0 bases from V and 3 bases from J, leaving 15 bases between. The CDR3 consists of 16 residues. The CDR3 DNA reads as TGTGCCAGCAGCGTAGCGGTTATTGGGGTCGACACTGAAGCTTTCTTT. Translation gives CASSVAVIGVDTEAFF.